This TCR beta chain is from a study of CD8+CD57+ T cells in acquired aplastic anemia. Notes on the study in general: CD8+ Simpson's diversity in patients was not significantly different from that in controls. Sharing between patients and controls was observed for twenty-nine CD8+ CDR3 sequences.

TCR beta VDJ and CDR3 profiling used genomic DNA as template. TCRdb ran MiXCR on the reads and lists one entry per CDR3 protein. Among 200,000 to 250,000 distinct CDR3 sequences listed, about 62% were seen once. In patients chosen for sequencing, flow cytometry had shown CD8+CD57+ cell expansion. All patients had severe acquired aplastic anemia. Untreated patients provided the blood samples, with no therapy given before sampling. The V gene's germline CDR1 is ENHRY and CDR2 SYGVKD. This CDR3 has 10 residues. V shed 10 bases and J shed 2 bases, with 5 bases lying between them. Note on this clonotype: The antigen is undetermined.

This chain connects TRBV10-3 to TRBJ2-5; D remains ambiguous. The sequencing input was sorted CD4+, CD8+, or CD8+CD57+ T cells (not recorded which) from PBMCs. This receptor was identified in a human donor with aplastic anemia. The CDR3 DNA is TGTGCCACCGGACAAGAGACCCAGTACTTC. This translates into CATGQETQYF.